This TCR beta chain comes out of a study of shared clonotypes between healthy human individuals. Background on the study: In total, the donors were a couple of women and three men aged 18 to 49.

Comment on this clone: Antigen unknown.

Assay used: immunoSEQ multiplex PCR; TCRdb lists only in-frame clones, some missing. The sample consists of just under 350,000 clones, around four fifths of them appearing once. General study points: Non-shared clonotypes were found to have lower generation probabilities than the clonotypes that were shared by all four of the sorted-subset donors. Incomplete sequencing of sorted subsets was indicated by rarefaction despite large depth.

Material: memory CD4+ T cells sorted from blood. Subset defined: CD45RA-negative fraction. The origin of this receptor is a man younger than 40 in good health.

CDR3 sequence (DNA): TGTGCCAGCAACGACAGGGGGCAGAGGGAGACCCAGTACTTC. It encodes CASNDRGQRETQYF. J is TRBJ2-5 and V is TRBV2, with 10 bases that match TRBD1. Trimming removed 7 bases from V and 5 bases from J; junction bases left unmatched: 7. Germline loops: CDR1 SNHLY, CDR2 FYNNEI. The CDR3 has 14 residues.